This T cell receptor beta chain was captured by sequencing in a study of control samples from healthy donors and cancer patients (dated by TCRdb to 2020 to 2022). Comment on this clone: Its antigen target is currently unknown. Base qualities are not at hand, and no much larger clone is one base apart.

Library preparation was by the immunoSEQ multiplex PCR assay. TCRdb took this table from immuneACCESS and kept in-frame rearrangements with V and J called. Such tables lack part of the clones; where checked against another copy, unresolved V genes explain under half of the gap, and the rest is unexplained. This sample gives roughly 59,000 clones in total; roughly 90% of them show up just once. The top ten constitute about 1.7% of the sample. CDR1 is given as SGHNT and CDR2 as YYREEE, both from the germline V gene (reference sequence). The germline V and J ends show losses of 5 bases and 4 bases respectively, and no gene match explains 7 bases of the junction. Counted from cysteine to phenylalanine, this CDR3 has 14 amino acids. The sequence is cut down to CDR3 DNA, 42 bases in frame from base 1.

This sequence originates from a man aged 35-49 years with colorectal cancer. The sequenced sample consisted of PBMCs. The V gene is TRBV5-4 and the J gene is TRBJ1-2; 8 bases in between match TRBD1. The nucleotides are TGTGCCAGCAGTTCCATTGACAGGGGCTATGGCTACACCTTC. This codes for CASSSIDRGYGYTF.